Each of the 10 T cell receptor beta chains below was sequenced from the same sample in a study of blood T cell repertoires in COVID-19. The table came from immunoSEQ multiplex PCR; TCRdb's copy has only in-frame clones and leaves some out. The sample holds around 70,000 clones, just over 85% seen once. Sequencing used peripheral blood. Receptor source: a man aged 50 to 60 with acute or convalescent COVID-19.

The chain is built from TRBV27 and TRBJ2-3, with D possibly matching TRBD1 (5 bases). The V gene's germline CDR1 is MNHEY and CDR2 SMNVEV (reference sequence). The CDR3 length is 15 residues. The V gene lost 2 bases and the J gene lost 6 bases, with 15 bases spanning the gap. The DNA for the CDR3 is TGTGCCAGCAGTTTACTGGGCAGGGCCAGGGATACGCAGTATTTT. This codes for CASSLLGRARDTQYF.

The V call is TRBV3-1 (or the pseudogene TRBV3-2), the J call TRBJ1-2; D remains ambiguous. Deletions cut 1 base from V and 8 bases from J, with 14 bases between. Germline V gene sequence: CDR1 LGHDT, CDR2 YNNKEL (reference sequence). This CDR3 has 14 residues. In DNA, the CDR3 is TGTGCCAGCAGCCAAGGTACAACTCCGCGGGGCTACACCTTC. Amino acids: CASSQGTTPRGYTF.

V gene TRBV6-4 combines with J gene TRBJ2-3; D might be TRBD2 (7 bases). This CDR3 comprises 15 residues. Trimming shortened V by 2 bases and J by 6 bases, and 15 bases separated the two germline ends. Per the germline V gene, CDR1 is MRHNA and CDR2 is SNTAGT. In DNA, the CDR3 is TGTGCCAGCAGTGACGGCGGGGGCAGCCAGGATACGCAGTATTTT. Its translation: CASSDGGGSQDTQYF.

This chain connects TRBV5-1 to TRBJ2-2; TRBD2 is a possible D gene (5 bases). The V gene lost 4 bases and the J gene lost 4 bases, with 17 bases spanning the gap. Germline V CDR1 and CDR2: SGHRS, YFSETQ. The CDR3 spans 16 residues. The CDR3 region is CASSPLRGLGTGELFF. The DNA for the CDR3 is TGCGCCAGCAGCCCTCTACGAGGGTTGGGCACCGGGGAGCTGTTTTTT.

The CDR3 spells CASSFGEDTQYF. The CDR3 DNA reads as TGTGCCAGCAGCTTCGGGGAAGATACGCAGTATTTT. J is TRBJ2-3 and V is TRBV5-4; possibly TRBD2 for D (5 bases). CDR1 is SGHNT and CDR2 is YYREEE in the germline V gene (reference sequence). The CDR3 extends over 12 amino acids. V gave up 2 bases and J gave up 5 bases, with 6 bases separating them.

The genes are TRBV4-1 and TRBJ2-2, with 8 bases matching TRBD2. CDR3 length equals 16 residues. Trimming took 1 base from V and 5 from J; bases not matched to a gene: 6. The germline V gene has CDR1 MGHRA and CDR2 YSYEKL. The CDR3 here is CASSQGDRGGTGELFF. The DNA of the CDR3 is TGCGCCAGCAGCCAAGGGGACCGGGGGGGAACCGGGGAGCTGTTTTTT.

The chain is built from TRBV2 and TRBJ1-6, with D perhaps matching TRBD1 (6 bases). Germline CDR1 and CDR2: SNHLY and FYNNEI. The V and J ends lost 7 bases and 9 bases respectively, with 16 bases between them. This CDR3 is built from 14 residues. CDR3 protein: CASTEGGVGSPLHF. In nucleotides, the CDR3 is TGTGCCAGCACCGAGGGGGGGGTCGGTTCACCCCTCCACTTT.

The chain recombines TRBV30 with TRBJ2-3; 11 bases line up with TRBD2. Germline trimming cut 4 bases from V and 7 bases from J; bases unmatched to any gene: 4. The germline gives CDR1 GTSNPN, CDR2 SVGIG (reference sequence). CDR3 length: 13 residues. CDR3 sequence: CAWTSGRFYTQYF. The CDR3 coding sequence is TGTGCCTGGACTAGCGGGAGGTTCTATACGCAGTATTTT. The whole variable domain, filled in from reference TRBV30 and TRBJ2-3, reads SQTIHQWPATLVQPVGSPLSLECTVEGTSNPNLYWYRQAAGRGLQLLFYSVGIGQISSEVPQNLSASRPQDRQFILSSKKLLLSDSGFYLCAWTSGRFYTQYFGPGTRLTVL.

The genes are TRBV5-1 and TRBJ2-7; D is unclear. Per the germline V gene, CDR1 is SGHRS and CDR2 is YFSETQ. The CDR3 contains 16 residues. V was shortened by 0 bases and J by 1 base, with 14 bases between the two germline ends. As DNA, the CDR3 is TGCGCCAGCAGCTTGGTAATGGCCCTAGGATCCTACGAGCAGTACTTC. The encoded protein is CASSLVMALGSYEQYF.

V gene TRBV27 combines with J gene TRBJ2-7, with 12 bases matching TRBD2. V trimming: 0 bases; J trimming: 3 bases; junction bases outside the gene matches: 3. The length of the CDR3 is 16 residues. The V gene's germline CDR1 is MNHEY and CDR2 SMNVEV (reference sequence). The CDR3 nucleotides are TGTGCCAGCAGTTTATCCCGGACTAGCGGGAACTACGAGCAGTACTTC. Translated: CASSLSRTSGNYEQYF.